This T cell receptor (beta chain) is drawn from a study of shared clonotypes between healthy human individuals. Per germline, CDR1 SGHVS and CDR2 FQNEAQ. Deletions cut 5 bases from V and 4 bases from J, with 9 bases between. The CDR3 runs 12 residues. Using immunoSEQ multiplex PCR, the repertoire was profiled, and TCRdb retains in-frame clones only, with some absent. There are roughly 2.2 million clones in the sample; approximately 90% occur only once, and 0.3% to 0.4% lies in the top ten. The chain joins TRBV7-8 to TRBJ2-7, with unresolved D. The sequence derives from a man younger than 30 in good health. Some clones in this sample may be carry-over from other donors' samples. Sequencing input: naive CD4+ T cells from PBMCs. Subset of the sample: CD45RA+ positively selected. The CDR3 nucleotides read TGTGCCAGCAGCCCCCAGACGTACGAGCAGTACTTC. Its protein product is CASSPQTYEQYF. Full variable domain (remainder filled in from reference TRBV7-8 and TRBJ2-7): GAGVSQSPRYKVAKRGQDVALRCDPISGHVSLFWYQQALGQGPEFLTYFQNEAQLDKSGLPSDRFFAERPEGSVSTLKIQRTQQEDSAVYLCASSPQTYEQYFGPGTRLTVT.